This is a list of T cell receptor beta chains from one sample in a study of blood T cell repertoires in COVID-19. Clones were sequenced by immunoSEQ multiplex PCR, and TCRdb holds only the in-frame ones, with some missing. The sample has some 200,000 clones, 80% to 90% seen once. Sequencing used peripheral blood. The receptors come from a man aged 50-60 years with acute or convalescent COVID-19. The CDR3 runs from the conserved cysteine through the conserved F or W. The D gene is left open where the match is weak. The size field is filled for only some rows; it gives once, few, many or a size class.

D gene	J gene	V gene	clone size	CDR3 protein	CDR3 DNA
TRBD2	TRBJ2-1	TRBV5-1	-	CASSKQPRTSGGVGEQFF	TGCGCCAGCAGCAAACAACCACGGACTAGCGGGGGGGTCGGTGAGCAGTTCTTC
TRBD1	TRBJ1-1	TRBV9	-	CASSAAYRGTEAFF	TGTGCCAGCAGCGCAGCTTACAGGGGTACTGAAGCTTTCTTT
TRBD1	TRBJ1-2	TRBV5-1	-	CASRQDRAGGYTF	TGCGCCAGCAGACAAGACAGGGCGGGTGGCTACACCTTC
-	TRBJ1-1	TRBV5-6	few	CASTQVGDPAEAFF	TGTGCCAGCACCCAGGTCGGGGATCCAGCCGAAGCTTTCTTT
TRBD1	TRBJ1-1	TRBV30	-	CAWSPRQGANTEAFF	TGTGCCTGGAGTCCGAGACAGGGGGCAAACACTGAAGCTTTCTTT
-	TRBJ2-3	TRBV6-5	-	CASSDRDPSTDTQYF	TGTGCCAGCAGCGACAGAGATCCTAGCACAGATACGCAGTATTTT
TRBD1	TRBJ1-1	TRBV4-1	-	CASSQQGQGSLNTEAFF	TGCGCCAGCAGCCAACAGGGACAGGGAAGTTTGAACACTGAAGCTTTCTTT
-	TRBJ1-3	TRBV7-9	once	CASSTGAHGNTIYF	TGTGCCAGCAGCACAGGCGCCCATGGAAACACCATATATTTT
-	TRBJ2-2	TRBV6-6	-	CASSYSRGLGELFF	TGTGCCAGCAGTTACTCCAGGGGCTTAGGGGAGCTGTTTTTT
-	TRBJ1-4	TRBV7-6	once	CASSHRSGKLFF	TGTGCCAGCAGCCACCGGTCCGGAAAACTGTTTTTT
TRBD1	TRBJ2-2	TRBV19	few	CASSPRTGATGELFF	TGTGCCAGTAGTCCACGAACAGGGGCCACCGGGGAGCTGTTTTTT
TRBD1	TRBJ1-5	TRBV19	-	CASSTPYRGGNQPQHF	TGTGCCAGTAGTACCCCATACAGGGGTGGCAATCAGCCCCAGCATTTT
-	TRBJ1-6	TRBV6-1	-	CASSESGSRMYNSPLHF	TGTGCCAGCAGTGAATCAGGCAGTCGCATGTATAATTCACCCCTCCACTTT
-	TRBJ2-1	TRBV29-1	-	CSVEVVSSYNEQFF	TGCAGCGTTGAAGTTGTCAGCTCCTACAATGAGCAGTTCTTC
TRBD2	TRBJ2-5	TRBV10-3	-	CAISVGLASQETQYF	TGTGCCATCAGTGTGGGACTAGCGAGCCAAGAGACCCAGTACTTC
-	TRBJ2-7	TRBV6-6	-	CASSSRGSYEQYF	TGTGCCAGCAGTTCTCGGGGTTCCTACGAGCAGTACTTC
-	TRBJ1-6	TRBV5-1	-	CASSPRQGGSPLHF	TGCGCCAGCAGCCCACGCCAGGGAGGTTCACCCCTCCACTTT
-	TRBJ1-1	TRBV7-9	-	CASSHAGWGNTEAFF	TGTGCCAGCAGCCACGCGGGGTGGGGGAACACTGAAGCTTTCTTT
-	TRBJ1-2	TRBV9	-	CASSASGRDGYTF	TGTGCCAGCAGCGCCTCAGGGAGGGATGGCTACACCTTC
TRBD1	TRBJ1-2	TRBV16	-	CASSQGQGYGYTF	TGTGCCAGCAGCCAAGGACAGGGGTACGGCTACACCTTC
TRBD1	TRBJ1-1	TRBV19	-	CASSIVGTGGTEAFF	TGTGCCAGTAGTATAGTCGGGACAGGGGGCACTGAAGCTTTCTTT
-	TRBJ1-4	TRBV12-3/TRBV12-4	-	CASSLTTDEKLFF	TGTGCCAGCAGTTTAACCACAGATGAAAAACTGTTTTTT
-	TRBJ2-2	TRBV5-1	-	CASSHLQGSPAAGELFF	TGCGCCAGCAGCCACCTCCAGGGAAGCCCCGCGGCCGGGGAGCTGTTTTTT
TRBD2	TRBJ2-7	TRBV2	few	CASSEVSGANEQYF	TGTGCCAGCAGTGAGGTTAGCGGGGCCAACGAGCAGTACTTC
TRBD1	TRBJ1-1	TRBV11-2	-	CASSKQGTEAFF	TGTGCCAGCAGCAAACAGGGGACTGAAGCTTTCTTT
TRBD1	TRBJ1-1	TRBV6-5	-	CASSYRGRNTEAFF	TGTGCCAGCAGTTACAGGGGGCGGAACACTGAAGCTTTCTTT
-	TRBJ2-1	TRBV11-3	-	CASSLERGRHNEQFF	TGTGCCAGCAGCTTAGAACGGGGGAGACACAATGAGCAGTTCTTC
-	TRBJ1-6	TRBV19	-	CASRVSSYNSPLHF	TGTGCCAGTAGGGTGAGCTCCTATAATTCACCCCTCCACTTT
-	TRBJ1-2	TRBV5-6	once	CASSLELIYGYTF	TGTGCCAGCAGCTTGGAACTGATCTATGGCTACACCTTC
TRBD1	TRBJ2-1	TRBV7-9	-	CASSPQQGNLDNEQFF	TGTGCCAGCAGCCCCCAACAGGGGAATCTCGACAATGAGCAGTTCTTC
-	TRBJ1-2	TRBV7-9	-	CASSRMVRENYGYTF	TGTGCCAGCAGCCGGATGGTACGGGAGAACTATGGCTACACCTTC
TRBD1	TRBJ1-4	TRBV2	-	CASSVQGTRSNEKLFF	TGTGCCAGCAGCGTACAGGGGACGCGATCCAATGAAAAACTGTTTTTT
TRBD1	TRBJ2-3	TRBV10-1	once	CASSGGQGGTDTQYF	TGCGCCAGCAGTGGGGGACAGGGTGGCACAGATACGCAGTATTTT
-	TRBJ2-7	TRBV7-9	-	CASSLVTYEQYF	TGTGCCAGCAGCTTAGTCACTTACGAGCAGTACTTC
TRBD1	TRBJ1-2	TRBV5-1	-	CASSSGQLGYGYTF	TGCGCCAGCAGCTCGGGACAGCTGGGGTATGGCTACACCTTC
-	TRBJ2-5	TRBV12-3/TRBV12-4	once	CASSPGLGTQYF	TGTGCCAGCAGTCCAGGGCTGGGGACCCAGTACTTC
-	TRBJ2-1	TRBV5-4	-	CASSHNTGASYNEQFF	TGTGCCAGCAGCCACAACACAGGCGCATCCTACAATGAGCAGTTCTTC
TRBD1	TRBJ2-1	TRBV18	-	CASSLGTGGNEQFF	TGTGCCAGCTCACTCGGGACAGGGGGAAATGAGCAGTTCTTC
TRBD1	TRBJ1-2	TRBV5-4	-	CASSQGTGAHSNYGYTF	TGTGCCAGCAGCCAGGGGACAGGGGCGCATTCTAACTATGGCTACACCTTC
-	TRBJ1-6	TRBV29-1	once	CSVEIAKSPLHF	TGCAGCGTTGAAATAGCCAAATCACCCCTCCACTTT
TRBD2	TRBJ2-5	TRBV7-9	-	CASSSGTSGGWQETQYF	TGTGCCAGCAGCTCCGGGACTAGCGGGGGGTGGCAAGAGACCCAGTACTTC
TRBD1	TRBJ2-5	TRBV18	-	CASSPPGTGQETQYF	TGTGCCAGCTCACCACCCGGGACAGGCCAAGAGACCCAGTACTTC
TRBD1	TRBJ2-2	TRBV5-1	-	CASSRQGQNTGELFF	TGCGCCAGCAGCAGACAGGGCCAGAACACCGGGGAGCTGTTTTTT
TRBD1	TRBJ1-4	TRBV6-5	-	CASRDRAYGNEKLFF	TGTGCCAGCAGGGACAGGGCGTACGGTAATGAAAAACTGTTTTTT
-	TRBJ1-5	TRBV2	-	CASSDRRGGGNQPQHF	TGTGCCAGCAGTGATCGTAGGGGAGGCGGCAATCAGCCCCAGCATTTT
-	TRBJ1-1	TRBV5-6	-	CASSLRGPNTEAFF	TGTGCCAGCAGCTTAAGGGGTCCGAACACTGAAGCTTTCTTT
TRBD1	TRBJ1-2	TRBV20-1	-	CSATGGEGYTF	TGCAGTGCTACAGGGGGCGAGGGCTACACCTTC
-	TRBJ2-5	TRBV5-1	-	CASSLWAGQGETQYF	TGCGCCAGCAGCTTGTGGGCAGGGCAAGGAGAGACCCAGTACTTC
-	TRBJ2-1	TRBV19	-	CASSPRRGLRSYEQFF	TGTGCCAGTAGTCCTCGGCGGGGCCTACGTTCCTATGAGCAGTTCTTC
TRBD1	TRBJ1-5	TRBV2	-	CASSEQGQGQPQHF	TGTGCCAGCAGTGAACAGGGACAGGGACAGCCCCAGCATTTT
TRBD1	TRBJ2-3	TRBV6-5	-	CASSRTGSTDTQYF	TGTGCCAGCAGTAGGACAGGGAGCACAGATACGCAGTATTTT
-	TRBJ1-5	TRBV3-1/TRBV3-2	few	CASSQARGGQPQHF	TGTGCCAGCAGCCAAGCAAGGGGCGGTCAGCCCCAGCATTTT